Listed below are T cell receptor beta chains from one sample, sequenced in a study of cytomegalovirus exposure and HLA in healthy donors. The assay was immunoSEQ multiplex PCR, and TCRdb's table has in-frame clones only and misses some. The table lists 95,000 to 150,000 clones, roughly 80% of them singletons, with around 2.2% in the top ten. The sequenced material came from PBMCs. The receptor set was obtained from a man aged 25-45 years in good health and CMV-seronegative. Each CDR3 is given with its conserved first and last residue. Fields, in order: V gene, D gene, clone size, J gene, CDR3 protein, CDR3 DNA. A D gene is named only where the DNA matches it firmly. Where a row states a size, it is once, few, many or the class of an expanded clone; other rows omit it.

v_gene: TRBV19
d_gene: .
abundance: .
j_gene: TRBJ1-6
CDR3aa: CASSISSSSSGYSPLHF
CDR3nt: TGTGCCAGTAGTATATCCAGCTCATCGTCCGGGTATTCACCCCTCCACTTT

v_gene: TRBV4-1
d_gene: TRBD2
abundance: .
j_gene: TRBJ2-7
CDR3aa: CASSQEGTSGVGGQYF
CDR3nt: TGCGCCAGCAGCCAAGAAGGGACTAGCGGGGTGGGTGGGCAGTACTTC

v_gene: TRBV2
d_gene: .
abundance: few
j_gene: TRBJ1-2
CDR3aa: CASSVGEAGYTF
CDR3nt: TGTGCCAGCAGTGTCGGTGAAGCTGGCTACACCTTC

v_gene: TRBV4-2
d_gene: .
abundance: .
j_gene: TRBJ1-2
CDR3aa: CASRVGGDGYTF
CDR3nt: TGTGCCAGCAGGGTGGGGGGGGATGGCTACACCTTC

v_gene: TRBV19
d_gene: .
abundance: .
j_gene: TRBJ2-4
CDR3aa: CASSIEIGAHIQYF
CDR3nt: TGTGCCAGTAGTATAGAGATAGGAGCGCACATTCAGTACTTC

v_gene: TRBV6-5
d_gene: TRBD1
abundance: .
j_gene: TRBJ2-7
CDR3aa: CASRGDRGLSYEQYF
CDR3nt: TGTGCCAGCAGGGGGGACAGGGGTTTATCCTACGAGCAGTACTTC

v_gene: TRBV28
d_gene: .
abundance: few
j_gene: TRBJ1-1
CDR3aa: CASSLPGEGDTEAFF
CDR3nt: TGTGCCAGCAGTTTACCCGGGGAGGGGGACACTGAAGCTTTCTTT

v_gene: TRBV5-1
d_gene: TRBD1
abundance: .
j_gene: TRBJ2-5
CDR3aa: CASSLATQGARKTQYF
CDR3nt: TGCGCCAGCAGCTTGGCCACACAGGGGGCTAGGAAGACCCAGTACTTC

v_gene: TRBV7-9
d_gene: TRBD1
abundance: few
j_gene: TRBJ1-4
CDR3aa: CASRRTGDGEKLFF
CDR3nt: TGTGCCAGCAGGCGGACAGGGGACGGGGAAAAACTGTTTTTT

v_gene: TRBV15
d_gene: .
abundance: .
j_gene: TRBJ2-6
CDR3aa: CATSRDSSGANGLTF
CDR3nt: TGTGCCACCAGCAGGGACAGCTCTGGGGCCAACGGCCTGACTTTC

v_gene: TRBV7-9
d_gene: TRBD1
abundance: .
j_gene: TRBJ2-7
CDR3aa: CASSPEQGARHEQYF
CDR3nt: TGTGCCAGCAGCCCAGAACAGGGGGCTAGGCACGAGCAGTACTTC

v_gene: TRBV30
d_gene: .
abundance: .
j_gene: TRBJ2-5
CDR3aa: CAWSGDRQETQYF
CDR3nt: TGTGCCTGGTCAGGGGACCGTCAAGAGACCCAGTACTTC

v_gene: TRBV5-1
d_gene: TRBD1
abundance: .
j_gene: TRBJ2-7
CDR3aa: CASSLGQGGSYEQYF
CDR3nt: TGCGCCAGCAGCTTGGGACAGGGGGGTAGTTACGAGCAGTACTTC

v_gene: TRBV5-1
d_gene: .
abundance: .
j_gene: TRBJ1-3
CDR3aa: CASSLGSSGNTIYF
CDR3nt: TGCGCCAGCAGCTTGGGCAGCTCTGGAAACACCATATATTTT